This T cell receptor beta chain is from a study of T-cell memory formation after mild COVID-19. Study results and limitations: A subset of responding clones appeared in pre-infection memory, suggesting cross-reactive memory joined. While clones contracting from day 15 to 85 were balanced between CD4 and CD8, later expanders leaned CD4+. For contracting clones, CD4+ ones sat mainly in CM and EM, CD8+ in EMRA.

TCRdb re-derived calls from the 5' RACE reads in MiXCR, one entry per CDR3 protein. This table holds 450,000 to 650,000 distinct CDR3 sequences, about 20% found once. Comments on this clonotype: Its antigen is as yet unknown.

Trimming stripped 1 base from V and 2 bases from J, with 11 bases between. Germline V CDR1 and CDR2: LNHNV, YYDKDF (reference sequence). This CDR3 spans 16 amino acids. The receptor's source is an adult woman who had mild COVID-19 (a few samples of this study predate the infection). Cell type and time point are not known. V usage is TRBV15 and J usage is TRBJ1-4; D is unclear. The sequencing sample was made of PBMCs or a T cell subset sorted from them (not recorded which). As DNA, the CDR3 is TGTGCCACCAGCAGAGGTTCAGTCCCGACTAATGAAAAACTGTTTTTT. Amino acids: CATSRGSVPTNEKLFF.